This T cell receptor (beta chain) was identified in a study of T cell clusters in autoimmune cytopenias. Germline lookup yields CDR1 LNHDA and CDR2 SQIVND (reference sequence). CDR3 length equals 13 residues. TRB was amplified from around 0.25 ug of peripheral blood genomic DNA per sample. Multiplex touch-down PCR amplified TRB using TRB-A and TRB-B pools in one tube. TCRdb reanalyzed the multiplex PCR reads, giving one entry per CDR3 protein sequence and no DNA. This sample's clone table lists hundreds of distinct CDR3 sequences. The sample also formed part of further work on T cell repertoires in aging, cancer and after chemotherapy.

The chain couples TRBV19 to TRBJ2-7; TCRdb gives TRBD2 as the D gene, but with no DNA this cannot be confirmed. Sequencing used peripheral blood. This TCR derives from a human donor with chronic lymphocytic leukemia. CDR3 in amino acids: CASSILLAGEQYF. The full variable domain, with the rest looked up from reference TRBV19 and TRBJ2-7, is DGGITQSPKYLFRKEGQNVTLSCEQNLNHDAMYWYRQDPGQGLRLIYYSQIVNDFQKGDIAEGYSVSREKKESFPLTVTSAQKNPTAFYLCASSILLAGEQYFGPGTRLTVT.